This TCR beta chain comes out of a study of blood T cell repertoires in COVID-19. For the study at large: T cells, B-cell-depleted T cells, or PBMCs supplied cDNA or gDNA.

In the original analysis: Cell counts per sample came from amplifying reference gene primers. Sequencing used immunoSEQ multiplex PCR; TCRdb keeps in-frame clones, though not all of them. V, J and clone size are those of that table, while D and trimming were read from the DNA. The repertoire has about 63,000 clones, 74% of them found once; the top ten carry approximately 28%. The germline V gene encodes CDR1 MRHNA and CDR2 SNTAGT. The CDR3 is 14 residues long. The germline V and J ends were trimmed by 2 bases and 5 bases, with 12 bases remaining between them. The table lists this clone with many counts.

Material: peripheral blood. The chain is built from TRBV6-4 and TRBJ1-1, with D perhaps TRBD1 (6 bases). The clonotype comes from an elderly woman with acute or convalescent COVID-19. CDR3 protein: CASSDGRGGTEAFF. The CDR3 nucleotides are TGTGCCAGCAGTGACGGCAGGGGAGGGACTGAAGCTTTCTTT.